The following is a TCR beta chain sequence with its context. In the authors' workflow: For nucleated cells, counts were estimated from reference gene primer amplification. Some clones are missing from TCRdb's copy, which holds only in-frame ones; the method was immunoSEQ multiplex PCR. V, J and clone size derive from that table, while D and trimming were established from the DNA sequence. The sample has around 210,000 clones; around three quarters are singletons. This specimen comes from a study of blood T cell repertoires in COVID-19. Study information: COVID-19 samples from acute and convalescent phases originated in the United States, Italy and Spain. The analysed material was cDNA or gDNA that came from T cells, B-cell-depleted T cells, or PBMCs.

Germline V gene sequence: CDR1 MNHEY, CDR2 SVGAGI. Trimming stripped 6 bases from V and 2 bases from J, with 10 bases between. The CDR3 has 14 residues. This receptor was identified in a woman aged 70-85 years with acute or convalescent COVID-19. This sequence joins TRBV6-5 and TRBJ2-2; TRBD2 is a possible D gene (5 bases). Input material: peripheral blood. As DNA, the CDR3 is TGTGCCAGCAGCGCCACTAGAAACACCGGGGAGCTGTTTTTT. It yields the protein CASSATRNTGELFF.